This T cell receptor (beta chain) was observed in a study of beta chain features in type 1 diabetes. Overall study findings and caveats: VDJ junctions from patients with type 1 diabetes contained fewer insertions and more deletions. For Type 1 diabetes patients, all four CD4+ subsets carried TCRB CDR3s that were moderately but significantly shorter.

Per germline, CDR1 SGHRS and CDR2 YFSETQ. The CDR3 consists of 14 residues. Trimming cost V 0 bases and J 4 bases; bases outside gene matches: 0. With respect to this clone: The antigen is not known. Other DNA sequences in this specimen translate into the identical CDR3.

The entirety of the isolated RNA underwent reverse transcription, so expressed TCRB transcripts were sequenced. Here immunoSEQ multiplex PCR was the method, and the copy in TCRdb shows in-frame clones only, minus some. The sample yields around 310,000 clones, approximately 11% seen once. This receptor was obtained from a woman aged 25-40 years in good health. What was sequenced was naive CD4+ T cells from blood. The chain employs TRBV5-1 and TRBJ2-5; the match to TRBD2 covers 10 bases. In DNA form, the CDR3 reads TGCGCCAGCAGCTTGGGACTAGCGGGAGAGACCCAGTACTTC. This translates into CASSLGLAGETQYF.